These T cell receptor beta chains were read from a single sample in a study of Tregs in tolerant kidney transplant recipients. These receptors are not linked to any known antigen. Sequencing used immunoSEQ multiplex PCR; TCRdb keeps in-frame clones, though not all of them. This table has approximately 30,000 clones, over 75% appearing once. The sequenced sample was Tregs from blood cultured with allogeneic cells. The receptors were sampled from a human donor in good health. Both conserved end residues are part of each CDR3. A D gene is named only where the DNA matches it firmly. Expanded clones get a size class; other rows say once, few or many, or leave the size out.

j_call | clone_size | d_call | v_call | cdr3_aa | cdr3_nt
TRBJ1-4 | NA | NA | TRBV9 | CASSPTFRGFTTWGNEKLFF | TGTGCCAGCAGCCCAACCTTTAGGGGCTTTACGACGTGGGGAAATGAAAAACTGTTTTTT
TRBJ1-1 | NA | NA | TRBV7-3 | CASSFGTTEAFF | TGTGCCAGCAGCTTCGGGACGACTGAAGCTTTCTTT
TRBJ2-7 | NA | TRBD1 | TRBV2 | CASNRGRFSSYEQYF | TGTGCCAGCAATAGGGGGCGTTTTAGCTCCTACGAGCAGTACTTC
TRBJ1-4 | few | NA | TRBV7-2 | CASSYGTLPDEKLFF | TGTGCCAGCAGCTATGGGACCCTACCTGATGAAAAACTGTTTTTT
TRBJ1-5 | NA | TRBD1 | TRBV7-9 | CASSLVEGAYQPQHF | TGTGCCAGCAGCTTGGTTGAGGGGGCATATCAGCCCCAGCATTTT
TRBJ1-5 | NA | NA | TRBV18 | CASSPLQAGKPQHF | TGTGCCAGCTCACCACTACAGGCTGGAAAACCCCAGCATTTT
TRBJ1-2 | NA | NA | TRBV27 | CASSFRGGYGYTF | TGTGCCAGCAGTTTCAGGGGAGGCTATGGCTACACCTTC
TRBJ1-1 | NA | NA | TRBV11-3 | CATRAGTEAFF | TGTGCCACCCGGGCGGGGACTGAAGCTTTCTTT
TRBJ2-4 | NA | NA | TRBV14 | CASSQTAKNIQYF | TGTGCCAGCAGCCAAACCGCCAAAAACATTCAGTACTTC
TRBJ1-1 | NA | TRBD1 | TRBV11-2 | CASSYGTGETEAFF | TGTGCCAGCAGTTATGGGACAGGGGAAACTGAAGCTTTCTTT
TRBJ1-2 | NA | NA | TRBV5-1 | CASRKATLKDYGYTF | TGCGCCAGCAGAAAGGCCACCCTGAAGGACTATGGCTACACCTTC
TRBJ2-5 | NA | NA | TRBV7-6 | CASSSGRLYQETQYF | TGTGCCAGCAGCTCGGGACGGTTGTACCAAGAGACCCAGTACTTC
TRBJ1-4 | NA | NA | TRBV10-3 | CAISLSGATNEKLFF | TGTGCCATCAGCCTCTCAGGGGCAACTAATGAAAAACTGTTTTTT
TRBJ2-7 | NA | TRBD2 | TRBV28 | CASRQWDYSYEQYF | TGTGCCAGCAGGCAGTGGGACTATTCCTACGAGCAGTACTTC
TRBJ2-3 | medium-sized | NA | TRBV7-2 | CASSLTGKLDTQYF | TGTGCCAGCAGCTTAACGGGAAAGTTGGATACGCAGTATTTT
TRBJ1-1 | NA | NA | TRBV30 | CAWRDGGRAFF | TGTGCCTGGAGGGACGGAGGAAGAGCTTTCTTT
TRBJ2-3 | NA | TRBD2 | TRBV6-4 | CASSETSGGAVTQYF | TGTGCCAGCAGTGAGACTAGCGGGGGGGCCGTTACGCAGTATTTT
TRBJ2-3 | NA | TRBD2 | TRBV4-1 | CASSQERGDSTDTQYF | TGCGCCAGCAGCCAAGAGCGGGGGGACAGCACAGATACGCAGTATTTT
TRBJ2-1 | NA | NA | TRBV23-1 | CASREPSESDSARDNEQFF | TGCGCCAGCAGGGAACCCAGCGAGAGCGACTCAGCCAGAGACAATGAGCAGTTCTTC
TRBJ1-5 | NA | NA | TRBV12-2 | CASPNLLEGIQPQHF | TGTGCAAGTCCGAATCTATTGGAAGGAATTCAGCCCCAGCATTTT
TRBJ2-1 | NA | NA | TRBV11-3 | CASSRRSQSSYNEQFF | TGTGCCAGCAGCAGGCGTTCGCAGAGCTCCTACAATGAGCAGTTCTTC
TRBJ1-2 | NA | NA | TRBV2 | CASRTANYGYTF | TGTGCCAGCAGGACAGCTAACTATGGCTACACCTTC
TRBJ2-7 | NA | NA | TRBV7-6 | CASSLAGARRYEQYF | TGTGCCAGCAGCTTAGCGGGGGCCCGAAGGTACGAGCAGTACTTC
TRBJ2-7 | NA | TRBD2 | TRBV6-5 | CAGRRLAGVREQYF | TGTGCCGGCAGAAGACTAGCGGGAGTGAGGGAGCAGTACTTC
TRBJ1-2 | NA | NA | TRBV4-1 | CASSQEVGVRYGYTF | TGCGCCAGCAGCCAAGAGGTGGGGGTTCGGTATGGCTACACCTTC
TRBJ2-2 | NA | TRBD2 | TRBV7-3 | CASSLWAAGGSTGELFF | TGTGCCAGCAGCTTATGGGCGGCGGGCGGGAGCACCGGGGAGCTGTTTTTT
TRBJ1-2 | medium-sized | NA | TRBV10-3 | CAISESFGGFARSYGYTF | TGTGCCATCAGTGAGAGCTTCGGGGGGTTCGCCCGGTCCTATGGCTACACCTTC
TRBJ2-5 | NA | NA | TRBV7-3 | CASSRTPLETQYF | TGTGCCAGCAGCCGGACGCCTTTGGAGACCCAGTACTTC
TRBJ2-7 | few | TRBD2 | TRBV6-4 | CASTMSRLAGRYF | TGTGCCAGCACCATGAGTAGACTAGCGGGGCGGTACTTC
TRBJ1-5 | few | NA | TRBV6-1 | CASSGLGAGDAQPQHF | TGTGCCAGCAGTGGTCTTGGGGCAGGGGATGCACAGCCCCAGCATTTT